This note documents a single T cell receptor beta chain sequence. The sample carries other DNA sequences with the same CDR3. This table comes from immunoSEQ multiplex PCR, and its TCRdb copy is limited to in-frame clones, with some not included. The sample has roughly 150,000 clones, 79% seen once. These data are taken from a study of blood T cell repertoires in COVID-19. V was clipped by 0 bases and J by 0 bases; unmatched bases: 1. The CDR3 sequence is 15 residues long. Looked up from germline, CDR1 is SGHRS and CDR2 is YFSETQ. Enrolment of Seattle patients took place during active infection, and they were followed longitudinally.

Sequenced input: peripheral blood. This clonotype was sampled from a woman in her sixties or seventies with COVID-19, enrolled during active disease. This rearrangement joins TRBV5-1 to TRBJ1-2; 8 bases line up with TRBD1. CDR3 coding DNA: TGCGCCAGCAGCTTGGACAGGGGGGCTAACTATGGCTACACCTTC. Protein sequence: CASSLDRGANYGYTF.